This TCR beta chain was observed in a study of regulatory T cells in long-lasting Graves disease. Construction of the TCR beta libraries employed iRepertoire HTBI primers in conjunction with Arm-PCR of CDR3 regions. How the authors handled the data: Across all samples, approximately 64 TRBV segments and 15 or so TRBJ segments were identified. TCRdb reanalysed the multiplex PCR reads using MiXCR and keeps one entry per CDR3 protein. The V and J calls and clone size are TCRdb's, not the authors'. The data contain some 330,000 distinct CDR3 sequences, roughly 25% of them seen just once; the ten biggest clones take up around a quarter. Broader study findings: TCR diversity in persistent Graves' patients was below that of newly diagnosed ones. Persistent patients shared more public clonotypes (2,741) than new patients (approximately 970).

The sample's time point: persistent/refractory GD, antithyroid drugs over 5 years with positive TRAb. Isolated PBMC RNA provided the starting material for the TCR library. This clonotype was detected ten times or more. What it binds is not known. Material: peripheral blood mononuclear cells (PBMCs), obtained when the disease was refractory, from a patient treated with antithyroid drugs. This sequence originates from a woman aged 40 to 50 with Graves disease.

CDR3 nucleotide sequence: TGCAGTGCCTCTCTAGAGACCCAGTACTTC. Amino acids: CSASLETQYF. The genes are TRBV20-1 and TRBJ2-5; D ambiguous. The CDR3 length is 10 residues. Trimming shortened V by 6 bases and J by 4 bases, and 6 bases separated the two germline ends. CDR1 and CDR2 (germline): DFQATT, SNEGSKA (reference sequence).